Listed here are 12 T cell receptor beta chains from one sample, sequenced in a study of blood T cell repertoires in COVID-19. Libraries were prepared by immunoSEQ multiplex PCR; TCRdb keeps only in-frame clonotypes and omits some of them. The table lists about 280,000 clones, around nine tenths of them singletons. Material: PBMCs or T cells enriched from blood (not recorded which). The receptors stem from a woman in her forties who had recovered from COVID-19.

The chain joins TRBV30 to TRBJ1-4; a possible D gene is TRBD1 (6 bases). V lost 5 bases and J 12 bases, leaving 19 bases between the germline ends. Germline CDR1 and CDR2: GTSNPN and SVGIG (reference sequence). The CDR3 runs to 13 residues. This chain's CDR3 is CAWAGQLGDELFF. The CDR3 region has the DNA TGTGCCTGGGCTGGACAGCTCGGTGATGAACTGTTTTTT.

This rearrangement joins TRBV28 to TRBJ2-5; 9 nucleotides match TRBD2. Germline CDR1 and CDR2: MDHEN and SYDVKM. Unmatched junction bases numbered 7, after V lost 3 bases and J lost 5 bases. This CDR3 is 15 amino acids long. CDR3 coding DNA: TGTGCCAGCAGTTTTAGCGCGGGAGGGCTGGAGACCCAGTACTTC. Protein sequence: CASSFSAGGLETQYF.

The V and J genes are TRBV7-8 and TRBJ2-2, with 9 bases that match TRBD2. CDR3 size: 17 residues. Germline CDR1 and CDR2: SGHVS and FQNEAQ. V was pared by 2 bases and J by 5 bases, with 9 bases of the junction left unmatched. CDR3 DNA: TGTGCCAGCAGCTTATATTCTCGCGGGAGGGAGACCGGGGAGCTGTTTTTT. Its translation: CASSLYSRGRETGELFF.

The chain links TRBV19 to TRBJ1-5, with D perhaps TRBD1 (6 bases). The germline V gene encodes CDR1 LNHDA and CDR2 SQIVND (reference sequence). The CDR3 spans 12 residues. V was clipped by 7 bases and J by 6 bases, with 10 bases between them. The CDR3 DNA sequence: TGTGCCAGTAATGGGGGCGGTCAGCCCCAGCATTTT. Its translation is CASNGGGQPQHF.

This clone was detected only once. The rearrangement joins TRBV28 to TRBJ2-3, with D tentatively TRBD2 (7 bases). The germline V and J ends were trimmed by 0 bases and 4 bases, with 14 bases remaining between them. Germline CDR1 and CDR2: MDHEN and SYDVKM. The CDR3 sequence is 16 residues long. CDR3 sequence reads: CASSLWRGEGPDTQYF. The CDR3 DNA reads TGTGCCAGCAGTTTATGGAGGGGGGAGGGGCCAGATACGCAGTATTTT.

Written as DNA, the CDR3 is TGCGCCAGCAGCCAAGATCTGGCAGGACCAGCGGGGGGTTATGAAAAACTGTTTTTT. It is translated as CASSQDLAGPAGGYEKLFF. The chain is built from TRBV4-3 and TRBJ1-4; weak D call: TRBD1 (5 bases). This CDR3 contains 19 residues. Germline-derived CDR1 and CDR2 are LGHNA and YSLEER. The V and J ends lost 0 bases and 6 bases respectively, with 23 bases between them.

The V gene is TRBV11-2, the J gene TRBJ1-1; a possible D gene is TRBD1 (5 bases). Germline CDR1 is SGHAT and CDR2 is FQNNGV. V lost 11 bases to trimming and J lost 4 bases, with 14 bases between them. There are 12 residues in the CDR3. The CDR3 spells CAWGGTSTEAFF. As DNA, the CDR3 is TGTGCCTGGGGGGGGACGAGCACTGAAGCTTTCTTT.

This chain links TRBV19 with TRBJ1-2; TRBD1 matches at 7 bases. Germline CDR1 reads LNHDA; CDR2 reads SQIVND (reference sequence). The CDR3 runs to 15 residues. Unmatched junction bases numbered 16, after V lost 8 bases and J lost 7 bases. CDR3 nucleotide sequence: TGTGCCAGTTCACGAGCAGAACAGGGGATAGGTGGCTACACCTTC. Its translation is CASSRAEQGIGGYTF.

V is TRBV10-3 and J is TRBJ1-2; D gene unclear. The CDR3 runs 14 residues. V lost 0 bases and J 3 bases, leaving 8 bases between the germline ends. Germline V gene sequence: CDR1 ENHRY, CDR2 SYGVKD. CDR3 region: CAISESQLYYGYTF. CDR3 bases: TGTGCCATCAGTGAGTCTCAACTGTACTATGGCTACACCTTC.

The chain couples TRBV7-9 to TRBJ2-7; no reliable D call. This CDR3 region has 14 residues. Germline V lookup: CDR1 SEHNR, CDR2 FQNEAQ (reference sequence). The V end lost 4 bases, the J end lost 4 bases, and 14 bases lay between the germline ends. CDR3 residues: CASSSLGTEYEQYF. The CDR3 nucleotides are TGTGCCAGCAGCTCTCTAGGAACCGAATACGAGCAGTACTTC.

The rearrangement joins TRBV3-1 (or the pseudogene TRBV3-2) to TRBJ2-5; D is perhaps TRBD2 (6 bases). The CDR3 runs 14 residues. Trimming removed 1 base at V and 4 bases at J, with 10 bases between. Germline V gives CDR1 LGHDT, CDR2 YNNKEL (reference sequence). The DNA for the CDR3 is TGTGCCAGCAGCCAAGGAGGGACTGGAGAGACCCAGTACTTC. Amino acid sequence: CASSQGGTGETQYF.

CDR3 sequence reads: CASSSVDGTTNEKLFF. The CDR3 DNA is TGTGCCAGCAGCTCGGTAGACGGGACAACTAATGAAAAACTGTTTTTT. V and J are TRBV5-5 and TRBJ1-4; no reliable D call. This CDR3 spans 16 amino acids. V dropped 3 bases and J dropped 0 bases, with 12 bases sitting between them. The V gene's germline CDR1 is SGHKS and CDR2 YYEKEE (reference sequence).